The TCR beta chain under discussion was sequenced for a study of blood T cell repertoires in COVID-19. In the study overall: Italy, Spain and the United States were the sources of the convalescent and acute COVID-19 samples. Sources were T cells, B-cell-depleted T cells, or PBMCs; the material itself was cDNA or gDNA.

The sample holds a few counts of this clone. This CDR3 has 13 amino acids. Deletions cut 3 bases from V and 4 bases from J, with 12 bases between. Germline V CDR1 and CDR2: GTSNPN, SVGIG (reference sequence). In the original workflow: Reference gene primer amplification in the assay estimated nucleated cell counts. Measured with immunoSEQ multiplex PCR; TCRdb has only the in-frame clones, and not every one. V, J and clone size are those of that table, while D and trimming were read from the DNA. This sample has fewer than 450,000 clones; 75% to 90% occur once, and the top ten carry under 6.5%. Seattle patient enrollment occurred during active infection, with longitudinal follow-up thereafter.

V and J are TRBV30 and TRBJ2-5; maybe TRBD2 (6 bases). Sequencing was performed on peripheral blood. The TCR was taken from a woman between 45 and 65 years old with COVID-19, enrolled during active disease. The CDR3 sequence is CAWSVRRGETQYF. For the CDR3, the DNA is TGTGCCTGGAGCGTTAGGAGGGGAGAGACCCAGTACTTC.